A single sample gave rise to the 20 T cell receptor beta chains below, sequenced in a study of shared clonotypes between healthy human individuals. Positive CCR7 selection of CD45RO-negative cells yielded the naive CD8 cells, and terminally differentiated effector memory CD45RA+ cells were excluded. The data were produced by immunoSEQ multiplex PCR, yet TCRdb's version contains in-frame clones alone and is incomplete. The table records hundreds of thousands of clones, around 93% of them present only once. Sequencing used naive CD8+ T cells sorted from blood. All receptors come from a man under 40 in good health.

The rearrangement uses TRBV27 and TRBJ2-1; 7 bases are a match to TRBD1. The V gene end was trimmed by 4 bases and the J gene end by 7 bases; junction bases not matched to a gene: 10. The CDR3 has 15 amino acids. Germline V lookup: CDR1 MNHEY, CDR2 SMNVEV (reference sequence). CDR3 sequence: CASSSMDRSVNEQFF. CDR3 nucleotides: TGTGCCAGCAGTTCCATGGACAGGTCCGTAAATGAGCAGTTCTTC.

The chain is built from TRBV9 and TRBJ2-1, with a tentative D call TRBD1 (6 bases). V gave up 2 bases and J gave up 3 bases, with 18 bases separating them. The germline V gene has CDR1 SGDLS and CDR2 YYNGEE. The CDR3 consists of 17 residues. CDR3 coding DNA: TGTGCCAGCAGCGTCCACCAGGGGTCAGCCCGCTACAATGAGCAGTTCTTC. This translates into CASSVHQGSARYNEQFF.

The V call is TRBV29-1, the J call TRBJ2-3, with 11 positions matching TRBD2. J lost 4 bases, V lost 7 bases, and 4 bases had no gene match. The CDR3 runs 13 residues. CDR1 and CDR2 (germline): SQVTM, ANQGSEA. CDR3: CSGIAGGPDTQYF. CDR3 bases: TGCAGCGGGATAGCGGGAGGGCCAGATACGCAGTATTTT.

CDR3 DNA sequence: TGTGCCAGCAGTGAAATTGGAATCTATGGCTACACCTTC. Residues: CASSEIGIYGYTF. The chain links TRBV6-1 to TRBJ1-2; D is ambiguous. This CDR3 has 13 amino acids. Deletions cut 2 bases from V and 4 bases from J, with 8 bases between. Germline CDR1 and CDR2: MNHNS and SASEGT.

J is TRBJ1-1 and V is TRBV20-1; D ambiguous. Trimming removed 3 bases from V and 10 bases from J, with 3 bases in between. The V gene's germline CDR1 is DFQATT and CDR2 SNEGSKA (reference sequence). The CDR3 length is 8 residues. CDR3 bases: TGCAGTGCTAGTCTAGCTTTCTTT. This gives the protein CSASLAFF.

This chain joins TRBV19 and TRBJ2-1; 8 nucleotides line up with TRBD2. With V trimmed by 7 bases and J by 9 bases, 14 bases remained unmatched. Germline V gene data show CDR1 as LNHDA and CDR2 as SQIVND (reference sequence). This CDR3 contains 15 residues. The CDR3 protein is CASTLATGGPSEQFF. For the CDR3, the DNA is TGTGCCAGTACCCTGGCAACGGGAGGGCCCAGTGAGCAGTTCTTC.

This clone was recorded only once. The genes are TRBV7-9 and TRBJ2-1, with TRBD2 identical over 12 bases. Trimming at V came to 1 base and at J to 2 bases, leaving 9 bases not matched to a gene. The CDR3 runs 19 residues. Germline V gene lookup returns CDR1 SEHNR and CDR2 FQNEAQ (reference sequence). For the CDR3, the DNA is TGTGCCAGCAGCTTAGTTCGGGCTAGCGGGAGGGGACCCTACAATGAGCAGTTCTTC. Its protein product is CASSLVRASGRGPYNEQFF.

This chain joins TRBV28 and TRBJ2-5; D is perhaps TRBD1 (5 bases). Trimming stripped 5 bases from V and 3 bases from J, with 13 bases between. This CDR3 is built from 14 residues. In germline, CDR1 is MDHEN, CDR2 SYDVKM. The CDR3 DNA sequence: TGTGCCAGCAGTCCTCGGACAAACGAAGAGACCCAGTACTTC. It yields the protein CASSPRTNEETQYF.

This clone showed up just once. V gene TRBV13 combines with J gene TRBJ2-3; D uncertain. The CDR3 spans 15 residues. CDR1 is PRHDT and CDR2 is FYEKMQ in the germline V gene (reference sequence). V lost 0 bases and J 0 bases, leaving 7 bases between the germline ends. The CDR3 bases are TGTGCCAGCAGCTTAGGTCTGACTAGCACAGATACGCAGTATTTT. Its translation is CASSLGLTSTDTQYF.

V gene TRBV6-5 combines with J gene TRBJ2-1; TRBD2 agrees at 11 bases. CDR1 and CDR2 from the germline V gene are MNHEY and SVGAGI. The V segment lost 2 bases and the J segment 9 bases; nucleotides outside the gene matches: 3. The CDR3 loop spans 14 amino acids. CDR3 amino acids: CASSYALAGGEQFF. The CDR3 coding sequence is TGTGCCAGCAGTTACGCCCTAGCGGGAGGTGAGCAGTTCTTC.

This clone was seen only once. The chain joins TRBV29-1 to TRBJ1-1; TRBD1 agrees at 12 bases. The CDR3 sequence is 18 residues long. Losses at the gene ends were 0 bases for V and 1 base for J; bases not matched to a gene: 9. Per the germline V gene, CDR1 is SQVTM and CDR2 is ANQGSEA. The CDR3 region is CSVEEAGQGADANTEAFF. In nucleotides, the CDR3 is TGCAGCGTTGAAGAAGCGGGACAGGGGGCAGACGCGAACACTGAAGCTTTCTTT. Full variable domain (missing parts from reference TRBV29-1 and TRBJ1-1): SAVISQKPSRDICQRGTSLTIQCQVDSQVTMMFWYRQQPGQSLTLIATANQGSEATYESGFVIDKFPISRPNLTFSTLTVSNMSPEDSSIYLCSVEEAGQGADANTEAFFGQGTRLTVV.

V gene TRBV10-3 combines with J gene TRBJ2-1; TRBD2 agrees at 12 bases. The V segment lost 7 bases and the J segment 3 bases; nucleotides outside the gene matches: 1. This CDR3 has 14 amino acids. The germline gives CDR1 ENHRY, CDR2 SYGVKD. The CDR3 DNA is TGTGCCATCAAGGGACTAGCGGGCTACAATGAGCAGTTCTTC. As protein: CAIKGLAGYNEQFF.

The chain combines TRBV9 with TRBJ2-6; no clear D gene. Germline values: CDR1 SGDLS, CDR2 YYNGEE. V was cut by 4 bases and J by 4 bases, with 9 bases left in between. The CDR3 sequence is 14 residues long. The CDR3 DNA follows: TGTGCCAGCAGCCCTGAGGCAGGGGCCAACGTCCTGACTTTC. This codes for CASSPEAGANVLTF.

This clone was recorded only once. This chain uses TRBV7-6 with TRBJ1-2, with no clear D. The CDR3 spans 14 residues. V was trimmed by 2 bases and J by 4 bases, leaving 11 bases between them. The V gene's germline CDR1 is SGHVS and CDR2 FNYEAQ. CDR3: CASSLSGSSYGYTF. CDR3 DNA sequence: TGTGCCAGCAGCTTATCCGGGAGTAGCTATGGCTACACCTTC. The whole variable domain, filled in from reference TRBV7-6 and TRBJ1-2, reads GAGVSQSPRYKVTKRGQDVALRCDPISGHVSLYWYRQALGQGPEFLTYFNYEAQQDKSGLPNDRFSAERPEGSISTLTIQRTEQRDSAMYRCASSLSGSSYGYTFGSGTRLTVV.

The genes are TRBV18 and TRBJ1-3, with D possibly being TRBD1 (5 bases). Trimming pared 6 bases from V and 5 bases from J, leaving 17 bases between. The germline V gene encodes CDR1 KGHSH and CDR2 LQKENI. The CDR3 covers 15 residues. The CDR3 nucleotides are TGTGCCAGCTCCCCTCCAGGGTTTCCCCGAAACACCATATATTTT. Translated: CASSPPGFPRNTIYF.

This chain joins TRBV2 and TRBJ2-2; 7 bases are a match to TRBD1. This CDR3 is 13 amino acids long. Germline V gene sequence: CDR1 SNHLY, CDR2 FYNNEI. V trimming: 7 bases; J trimming: 5 bases; junction bases outside the gene matches: 4. This CDR3 reads CASTPQGTGELFF. The DNA of the CDR3 is TGTGCCAGCACCCCACAGGGGACCGGGGAGCTGTTTTTT.

The CDR3 DNA is TGTGCCTGGAGTGGCCTCGGGGGCACAGATACGCAGTATTTT. Amino acids: CAWSGLGGTDTQYF. The chain has TRBV30 and TRBJ2-3; weak D call: TRBD2 (5 bases). V was pared by 1 base and J by 1 base, with 9 bases between. The CDR3 runs 14 residues. In germline, CDR1 is GTSNPN, CDR2 SVGIG (reference sequence).

V and J are TRBV5-1 and TRBJ2-7, with TRBD1 matching over 12 bases. Germline loops: CDR1 SGHRS, CDR2 YFSETQ. Trimming cost V 6 bases and J 2 bases; bases outside gene matches: 18. There are 19 residues in the CDR3. CDR3 region: CASTVGRGTGGYPPYEQYF. For the CDR3, the DNA is TGCGCCAGCACCGTAGGGAGGGGGACAGGGGGCTACCCCCCCTACGAGCAGTACTTC.

This clone has a single count. The chain recombines TRBV6-5 with TRBJ2-5; D gene unclear. V was cut by 2 bases and J by 0 bases, with 4 bases left in between. Germline assignment: CDR1 MNHEY and CDR2 SVGAGI. CDR3 length equals 13 residues. CDR3 nucleotides: TGTGCCAGCAGTTACAGGGACCAAGAGACCCAGTACTTC. Its translation is CASSYRDQETQYF.

V usage is TRBV28 and J usage is TRBJ2-1; TRBD1 or TRBD2 may be the D gene (7 bases each). Per germline, CDR1 MDHEN and CDR2 SYDVKM. The ends were cut back, 8 bases at V and 2 bases at J, with 19 bases in the middle. The CDR3 totals 16 residues. In nucleotides, the CDR3 is TGTGCCAGCGGGGAGGGGGCGAGCGAAACCTACAATGAGCAGTTCTTC. Translating gives CASGEGASETYNEQFF.